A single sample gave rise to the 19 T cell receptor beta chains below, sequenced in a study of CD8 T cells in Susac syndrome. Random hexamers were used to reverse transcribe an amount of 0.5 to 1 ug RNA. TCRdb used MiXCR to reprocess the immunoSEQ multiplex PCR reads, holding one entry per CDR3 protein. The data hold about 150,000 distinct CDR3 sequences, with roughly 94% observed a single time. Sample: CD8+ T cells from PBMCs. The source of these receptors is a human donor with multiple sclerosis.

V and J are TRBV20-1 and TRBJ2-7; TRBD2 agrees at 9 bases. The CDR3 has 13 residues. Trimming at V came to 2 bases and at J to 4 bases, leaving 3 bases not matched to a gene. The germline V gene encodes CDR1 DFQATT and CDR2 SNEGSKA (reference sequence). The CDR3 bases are TGCAGTGCTAGAACAAGCGGGGGGTACGAGCAGTACTTC. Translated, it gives CSARTSGGYEQYF.

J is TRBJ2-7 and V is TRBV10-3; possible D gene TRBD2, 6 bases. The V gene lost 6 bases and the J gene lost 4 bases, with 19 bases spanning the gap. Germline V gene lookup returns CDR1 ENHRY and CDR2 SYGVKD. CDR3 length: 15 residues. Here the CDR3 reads CAIRVGPEGLYEQYF. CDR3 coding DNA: TGTGCCATCAGGGTGGGGCCGGAGGGGCTATACGAGCAGTACTTC.

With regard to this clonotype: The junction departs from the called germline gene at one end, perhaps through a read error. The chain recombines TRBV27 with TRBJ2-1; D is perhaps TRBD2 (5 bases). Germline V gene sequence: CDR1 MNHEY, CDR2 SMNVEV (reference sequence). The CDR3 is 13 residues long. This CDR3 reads CASSLSIGDEQSF. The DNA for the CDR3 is TGTGCCAGCAGTTTATCGATCGGGGATGAGCAGTCCTTC.

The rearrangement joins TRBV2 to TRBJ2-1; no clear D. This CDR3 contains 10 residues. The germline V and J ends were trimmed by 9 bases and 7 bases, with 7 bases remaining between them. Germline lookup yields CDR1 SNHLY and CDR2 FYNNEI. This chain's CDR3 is CASFGNEQFF. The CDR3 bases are TGTGCCAGTTTTGGTAATGAGCAGTTCTTC.

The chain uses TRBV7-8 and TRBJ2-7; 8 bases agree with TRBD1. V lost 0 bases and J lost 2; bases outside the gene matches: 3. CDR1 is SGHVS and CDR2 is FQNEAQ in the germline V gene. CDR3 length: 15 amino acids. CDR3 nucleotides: TGTGCCAGCAGCTTAGCCGGGACAGGAGCCTACGAGCAGTACTTC. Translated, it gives CASSLAGTGAYEQYF.

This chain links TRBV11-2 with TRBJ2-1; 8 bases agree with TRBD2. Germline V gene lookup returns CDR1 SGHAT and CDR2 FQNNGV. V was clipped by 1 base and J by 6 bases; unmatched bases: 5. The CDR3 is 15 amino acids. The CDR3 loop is CASSLGPGGTNEQFF. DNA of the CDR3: TGTGCCAGCAGCTTAGGGCCGGGGGGGACCAATGAGCAGTTCTTC.

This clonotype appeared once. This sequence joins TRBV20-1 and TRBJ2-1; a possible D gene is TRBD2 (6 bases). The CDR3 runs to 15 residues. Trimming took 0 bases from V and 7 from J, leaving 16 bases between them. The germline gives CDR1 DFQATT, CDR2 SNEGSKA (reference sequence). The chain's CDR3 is CSARDSSGPLNEQFF. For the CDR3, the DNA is TGCAGTGCTAGAGATAGCAGCGGGCCCCTAAATGAGCAGTTCTTC.

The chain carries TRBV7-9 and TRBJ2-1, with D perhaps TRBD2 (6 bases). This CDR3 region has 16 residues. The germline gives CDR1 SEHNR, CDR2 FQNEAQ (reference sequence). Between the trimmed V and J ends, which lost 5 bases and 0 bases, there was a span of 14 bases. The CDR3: CASSPLGGASYNEQFF. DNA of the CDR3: TGTGCCAGCAGCCCCTTGGGGGGTGCCTCCTACAATGAGCAGTTCTTC.

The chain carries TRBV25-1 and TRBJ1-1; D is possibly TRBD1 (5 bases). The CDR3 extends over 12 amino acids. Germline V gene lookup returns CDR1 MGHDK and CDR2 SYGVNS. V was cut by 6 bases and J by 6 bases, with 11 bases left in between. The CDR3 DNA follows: TGTGCCAGCAGGGGTGGACACCCTGAAGCTTTCTTT. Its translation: CASRGGHPEAFF. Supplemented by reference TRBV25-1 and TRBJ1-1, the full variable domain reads EADIYQTPRYLVIGTGKKITLECSQTMGHDKMYWYQQDPGMELHLIHYSYGVNSTEKGDLSSESTVSRIRTEHFPLTLESARPSHTSQYLCASRGGHPEAFFGQGTRLTVV.

The CDR3 bases are TGTGCCAGCAGCTTAGACACCCGAAGTGAGCAGTTCTTC. This encodes CASSLDTRSEQFF. The chain uses TRBV7-9 and TRBJ2-1; D unclear. This CDR3 region has 13 residues. Trimming removed 1 base from V and 9 bases from J, with 10 bases in between. Per the germline V gene, CDR1 is SEHNR and CDR2 is FQNEAQ (reference sequence). Full variable domain (rest looked up from reference TRBV7-9 and TRBJ2-1): DTGVSQNPRHKITKRGQNVTFRCDPISEHNRLYWYRQTLGQGPEFLTYFQNEAQLEKSRLLSDRFSAERPKGSFSTLEIQRTEQGDSAMYLCASSLDTRSEQFFGPGTRLTVL.

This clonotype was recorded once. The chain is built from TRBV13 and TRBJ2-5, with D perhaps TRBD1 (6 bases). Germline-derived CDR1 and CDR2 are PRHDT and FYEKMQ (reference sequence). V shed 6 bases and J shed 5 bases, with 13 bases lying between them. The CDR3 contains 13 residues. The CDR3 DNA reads TGTGCCAGCAGGGTGGGGGCACGGGAGACCCAGTACTTC. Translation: CASRVGARETQYF.

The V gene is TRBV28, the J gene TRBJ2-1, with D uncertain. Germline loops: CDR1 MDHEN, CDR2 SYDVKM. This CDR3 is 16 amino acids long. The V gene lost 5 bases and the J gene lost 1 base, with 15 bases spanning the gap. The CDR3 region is CASSTLRQISYNEQFF. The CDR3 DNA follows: TGTGCCAGCAGTACCCTAAGACAAATATCCTACAATGAGCAGTTCTTC.

CDR3 sequence: CSVARAGASYEQYF. The CDR3 DNA is TGCAGCGTTGCCCGGGCAGGGGCGTCCTACGAGCAGTACTTC. This sequence joins TRBV29-1 and TRBJ2-7; weak D call: TRBD1 (6 bases). The V end lost 4 bases, the J end lost 1 base, and 14 bases lay between the germline ends. The V gene's germline CDR1 is SQVTM and CDR2 ANQGSEA. This CDR3 spans 14 amino acids.

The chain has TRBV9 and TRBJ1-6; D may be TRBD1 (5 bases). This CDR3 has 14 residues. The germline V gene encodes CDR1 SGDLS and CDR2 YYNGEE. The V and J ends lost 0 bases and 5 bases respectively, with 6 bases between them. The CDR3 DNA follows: TGTGCCAGCAGCGTAGGAGGGGATAATTCACCCCTCCACTTT. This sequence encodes CASSVGGDNSPLHF.

The CDR3 region is CASSHATGEANTEAFF. The CDR3 DNA reads as TGTGCCAGCAGCCACGCCACAGGGGAAGCGAACACTGAAGCTTTCTTT. This sequence joins TRBV14 and TRBJ1-1; 7 nucleotides agree with TRBD1. This CDR3 spans 16 amino acids. After removal of 3 bases from V and 1 base from J, the junction contained 8 bases not matched to a gene. Germline CDR1 is SGHDN and CDR2 is FVKESK. Complete variable domain (other parts from reference TRBV14 and TRBJ1-1): EAGVTQFPSHSVIEKGQTVTLRCDPISGHDNLYWYRRVMGKEIKFLLHFVKESKQDESGMPNNRFLAERTGGTYSTLKVQPAELEDSGVYFCASSHATGEANTEAFFGQGTRLTVV.

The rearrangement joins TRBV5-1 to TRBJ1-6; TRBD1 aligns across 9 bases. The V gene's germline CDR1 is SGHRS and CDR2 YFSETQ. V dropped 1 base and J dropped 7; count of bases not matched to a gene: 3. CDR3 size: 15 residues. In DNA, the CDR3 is TGCGCCAGCAGCTTGACAGGGGGCGGGAATTCACCCCTCCACTTT. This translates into CASSLTGGGNSPLHF.

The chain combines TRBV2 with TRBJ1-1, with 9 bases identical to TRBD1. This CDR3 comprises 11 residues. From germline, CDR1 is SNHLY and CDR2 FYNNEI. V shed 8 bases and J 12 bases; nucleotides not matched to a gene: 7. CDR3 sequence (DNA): TGTGCCAGCCTTGACAGGGGGAGAACTTTCTTT. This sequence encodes CASLDRGRTFF.

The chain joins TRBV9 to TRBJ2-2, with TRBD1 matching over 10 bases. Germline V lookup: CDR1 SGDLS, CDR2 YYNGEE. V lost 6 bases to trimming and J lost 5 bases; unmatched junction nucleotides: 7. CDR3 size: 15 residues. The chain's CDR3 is CASTEGQGRTGELFF. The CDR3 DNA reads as TGTGCCAGCACCGAGGGACAGGGGAGGACCGGGGAGCTGTTTTTT.

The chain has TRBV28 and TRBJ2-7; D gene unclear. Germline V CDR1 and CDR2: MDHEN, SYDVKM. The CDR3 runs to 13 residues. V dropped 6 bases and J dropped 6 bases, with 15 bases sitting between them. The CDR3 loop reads CASSYGPAIEQYF. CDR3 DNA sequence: TGTGCCAGCAGCTATGGACCAGCGATCGAGCAGTACTTC.